Shown below are 20 T cell receptor beta chains from a single sample sequenced in a study of blood T cell repertoires in COVID-19. Only in-frame clones appear in the TCRdb table, and some are missing; sequencing was by immunoSEQ multiplex PCR. The top ten hold approximately 7% of the sample, which has over 150,000 clones, under 85% seen once. Input material: peripheral blood. These TCRs come from a human donor in a cohort sampled during active COVID-19.

The chain uses TRBV7-8 and TRBJ1-5; 7 nucleotides agree with TRBD1. V shed 5 bases and J 0 bases; nucleotides not matched to a gene: 7. Germline values: CDR1 SGHVS, CDR2 FQNEAQ. This CDR3 contains 16 residues. This CDR3 reads CASSPGTVYSNQPQHF. Here the CDR3 DNA reads TGTGCCAGCAGCCCCGGGACAGTTTATAGCAATCAGCCCCAGCATTTT.

This chain links TRBV5-1 with TRBJ1-6; 10 nucleotides line up with TRBD1. V lost 4 bases and J lost 6; bases outside the gene matches: 4. The CDR3 has 15 amino acids. From germline, CDR1 is SGHRS and CDR2 YFSETQ. In DNA, the CDR3 is TGCGCCAGCAGCAAGGGACAGGGGTCTAATTCACCCCTCCACTTT. Translating it yields CASSKGQGSNSPLHF. The full variable domain, with the rest looked up from reference TRBV5-1 and TRBJ1-6, is KAGVTQTPRYLIKTRGQQVTLSCSPISGHRSVSWYQQTPGQGLQFLFEYFSETQRNKGNFPGRFSGRQFSNSRSEMNVSTLELGDSALYLCASSKGQGSNSPLHFGNGTRLTVT.

The chain couples TRBV18 to TRBJ1-4; 7 bases line up with TRBD1. The CDR3 loop spans 15 amino acids. Germline CDR1 is KGHSH and CDR2 is LQKENI. V shed 3 bases and J 5 bases; nucleotides not matched to a gene: 6. CDR3 in amino acids: CASSPAGTVNEKLFF. CDR3 DNA sequence: TGTGCCAGCTCACCCGCCGGGACAGTAAATGAAAAACTGTTTTTT.

The rearrangement uses TRBV9 and TRBJ2-3; tentatively, D is TRBD1 (5 bases). Trimming took off 3 bases at V and 3 bases at J, with 11 bases between the two ends. The CDR3 totals 14 residues. Germline loops: CDR1 SGDLS, CDR2 YYNGEE. CDR3 loop: CASSADPGTDTQYF. In DNA form, the CDR3 reads TGTGCCAGCAGCGCGGATCCAGGGACAGATACGCAGTATTTT.

The chain carries TRBV13 and TRBJ1-6; 7 bases are a match to TRBD1. Germline V gene sequence: CDR1 PRHDT, CDR2 FYEKMQ (reference sequence). The J segment lost 9 bases and the V segment lost 5 bases, leaving 7 bases of the junction unmatched. The CDR3 is 14 amino acids. CDR3 nucleotide sequence: TGTGCCAGCAGCCTCCTTGACAGGGTTTCACCCCTCCACTTT. Amino acid sequence: CASSLLDRVSPLHF.

The CDR3 DNA sequence: TGTGCCAGCGGAAGCGGGGGGAGCTCCTACAATGAGCAGTTCTTC. Its protein is CASGSGGSSYNEQFF. The rearrangement uses TRBV2 and TRBJ2-1, with TRBD2 matching 9 bases. Germline V gene data show CDR1 as SNHLY and CDR2 as FYNNEI. Trimming at V came to 8 bases and at J to 0 bases, leaving 5 bases not matched to a gene. The CDR3 is 15 residues long.

The chain combines TRBV3-1 (or the pseudogene TRBV3-2) with TRBJ2-3; D ambiguous. The CDR3 consists of 14 residues. Per the germline V gene, CDR1 is LGHDT and CDR2 is YNNKEL (reference sequence). Trimming took off 0 bases at V and 4 bases at J, with 8 bases between the two ends. In DNA, the CDR3 is TGTGCCAGCAGCCAAGATATAGTTGCAGATACGCAGTATTTT. Translating gives CASSQDIVADTQYF.

This clone was picked up a small number of times. The genes are TRBV7-9 and TRBJ1-1, with D unresolved. The CDR3 loop spans 16 amino acids. The germline V gene encodes CDR1 SEHNR and CDR2 FQNEAQ (reference sequence). V was cut by 1 base and J by 0 bases, with 12 bases left in between. CDR3 loop: CASSLGFGTVNTEAFF. CDR3 bases: TGTGCCAGCAGCTTAGGTTTTGGCACAGTGAACACTGAAGCTTTCTTT.

The chain recombines TRBV5-8 with TRBJ1-1; D might be TRBD1 (6 bases). The length of the CDR3 is 15 residues. From germline, CDR1 is SGHTS and CDR2 YDEGEE. The V end was cut by 3 bases, the J end by 1 base, with 13 bases between. CDR3 residues: CASSSHVGANTEAFF. The CDR3 DNA is TGTGCCAGCAGCTCCCACGTGGGGGCGAACACTGAAGCTTTCTTT.

This rearrangement joins TRBV5-4 to TRBJ1-2; D possibly corresponds to TRBD1 (6 bases). Germline CDR1 is SGHNT and CDR2 is YYREEE (reference sequence). There are 15 residues in the CDR3. Trimming shortened V by 2 bases and J by 4 bases, and 15 bases separated the two germline ends. This CDR3 reads CASSLINRDIYGYTF. Written as DNA, the CDR3 is TGTGCCAGCAGCTTAATAAACCGGGACATCTATGGCTACACCTTC.

This clone was detected only once. The gene calls are TRBV2 and TRBJ2-7; TRBD1 agrees at 8 bases. After removal of 8 bases from V and 3 bases from J, the junction contained 6 bases not matched to a gene. The CDR3 has 13 amino acids. Germline V gene sequence: CDR1 SNHLY, CDR2 FYNNEI. The CDR3 loop is CASVGTGNYEQYF. The CDR3 DNA is TGTGCCAGCGTGGGGACAGGAAACTACGAGCAGTACTTC.

The gene calls are TRBV6-2 or TRBV6-3 and TRBJ1-3, with D perhaps TRBD1 (6 bases). The CDR3 length is 15 residues. V lost 5 bases and J lost 0, with 11 bases in between. Per germline, CDR1 MNHEY and CDR2 SVGEGT. CDR3 protein: CASSTPTGSGNTIYF. In DNA form, the CDR3 reads TGTGCCAGCAGTACGCCGACAGGCTCTGGAAACACCATATATTTT.

The gene calls are TRBV9 and TRBJ2-3; D may be TRBD1 (6 bases). The CDR3 spans 13 residues. Per germline, CDR1 SGDLS and CDR2 YYNGEE. Trimming pared 0 bases from V and 12 bases from J, leaving 14 bases between. The CDR3 here is CASSVVGQPFQYF. CDR3 DNA sequence: TGTGCCAGCAGCGTAGTCGGACAGCCTTTCCAGTATTTT.

The genes are TRBV29-1 and TRBJ1-1; TRBD1 might be the D (6 bases). The length of the CDR3 is 12 residues. Trimming removed 7 bases at V and 11 bases at J, with 20 bases between. CDR1 SQVTM and CDR2 ANQGSEA come from the germline V gene. The CDR3 nucleotides are TGCAGCGGGTGGGACACCCGAGAGGGGGCTTTCTTT. It translates to CSGWDTREGAFF.

The chain recombines TRBV2 with TRBJ1-1; possibly TRBD1 for D (5 bases). CDR1 is SNHLY, CDR2 FYNNEI, per germline. Trimming stripped 1 base from V and 5 bases from J, with 17 bases between. This CDR3 is built from 16 residues. DNA of the CDR3: TGTGCCAGCAGTGAAGAATTGGGGGGAGTGATGACTGAAGCTTTCTTT. The encoded protein is CASSEELGGVMTEAFF.

The CDR3 DNA reads as TGCGCCAGCAGCACCGACAGTACTTGGGGCGAGCAGTACTTC. Translated, it gives CASSTDSTWGEQYF. The chain employs TRBV5-1 and TRBJ2-7; perhaps TRBD1 as D (5 bases). V was shortened by 4 bases and J by 6 bases, with 17 bases between the two germline ends. This CDR3 has 14 residues. Germline CDR1 and CDR2: SGHRS and YFSETQ.

This clone has more than one count but fewer than ten. The chain carries TRBV7-2 and TRBJ1-5, with D perhaps matching TRBD1 (5 bases). The CDR3 spans 15 residues. V lost 5 bases and J lost 2, with 13 bases in between. Germline V gene sequence: CDR1 SGHTA, CDR2 FQGNSA. The CDR3 bases are TGTGCCAGCAGCCCAGAGGTAGGGGGCAATCAGCCCCAGCATTTT. Translating it yields CASSPEVGGNQPQHF.

The chain employs TRBV6-5 and TRBJ1-4; no clear D. The V gene's germline CDR1 is MNHEY and CDR2 SVGAGI. This CDR3 contains 15 residues. The V end lost 6 bases, the J end lost 4 bases, and 15 bases lay between the germline ends. In nucleotides, the CDR3 is TGTGCCAGCAGCGACAAAGGTGATTATAATGAAAAACTGTTTTTT. It translates to CASSDKGDYNEKLFF.

The chain employs TRBV19 and TRBJ1-4; TRBD1 is a possible D gene (6 bases). Trimming pared 8 bases from V and 8 bases from J, leaving 15 bases between. CDR1 LNHDA and CDR2 SQIVND come from the germline V gene (reference sequence). The CDR3 has 13 amino acids. This chain's CDR3 is CASAWTVREKLFF. The CDR3 DNA sequence: TGTGCCAGTGCTTGGACAGTTCGCGAAAAACTGTTTTTT.

This chain uses TRBV2 with TRBJ2-3, with 7 nucleotides matching TRBD1. V was clipped by 6 bases and J by 2 bases; unmatched bases: 14. This CDR3 region has 17 residues. Germline values: CDR1 SNHLY, CDR2 FYNNEI. The CDR3 DNA reads as TGTGCCAGCAGCGCAACAGGGGTACACTTACACACAGATACGCAGTATTTT. As protein: CASSATGVHLHTDTQYF. Using reference TRBV2 and TRBJ2-3 for the parts outside the CDR3, the full variable domain is EPEVTQTPSHQVTQMGQEVILRCVPISNHLYFYWYRQILGQKVEFLVSFYNNEISEKSEIFDDQFSVERPDGSNFTLKIRSTKLEDSAMYFCASSATGVHLHTDTQYFGPGTRLTVL.